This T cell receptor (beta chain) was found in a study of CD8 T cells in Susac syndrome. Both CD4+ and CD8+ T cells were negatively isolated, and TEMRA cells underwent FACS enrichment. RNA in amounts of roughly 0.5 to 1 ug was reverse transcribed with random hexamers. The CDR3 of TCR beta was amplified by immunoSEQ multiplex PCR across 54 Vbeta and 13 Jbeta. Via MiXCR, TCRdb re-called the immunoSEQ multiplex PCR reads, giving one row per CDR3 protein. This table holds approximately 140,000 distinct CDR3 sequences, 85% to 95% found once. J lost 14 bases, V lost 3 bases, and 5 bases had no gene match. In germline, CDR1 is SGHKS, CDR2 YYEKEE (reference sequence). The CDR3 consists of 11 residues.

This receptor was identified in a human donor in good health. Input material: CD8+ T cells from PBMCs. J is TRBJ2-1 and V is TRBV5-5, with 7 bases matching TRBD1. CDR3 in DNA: TGTGCCAGCAGCTCACAGGGGTTCGAGTTCTTC. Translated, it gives CASSSQGFEFF.